Here is one T cell receptor (beta chain) with its context. This sample was taken from a study of cytomegalovirus exposure and HLA in healthy donors. The data were produced by immunoSEQ multiplex PCR, yet TCRdb's version contains in-frame clones alone and is incomplete. The data show some 200,000 clones, 75% to 95% seen once. CDR1 and CDR2 (germline): MNHNS, SASEGT. With 4 bases clipped from V and 12 bases from J, the junction kept 13 bases outside the gene matches. CDR3 length: 14 residues. This TCR derives from a young woman in good health and CMV-seronegative. Sequenced material: PBMCs. This chain uses TRBV6-1 with TRBJ1-2; TRBD1 aligns across 8 bases. Here the CDR3 reads CASSGQWDRPLHTF. DNA for the CDR3: TGTGCCAGCAGTGGACAGTGGGACAGGCCTCTTCACACCTTC.